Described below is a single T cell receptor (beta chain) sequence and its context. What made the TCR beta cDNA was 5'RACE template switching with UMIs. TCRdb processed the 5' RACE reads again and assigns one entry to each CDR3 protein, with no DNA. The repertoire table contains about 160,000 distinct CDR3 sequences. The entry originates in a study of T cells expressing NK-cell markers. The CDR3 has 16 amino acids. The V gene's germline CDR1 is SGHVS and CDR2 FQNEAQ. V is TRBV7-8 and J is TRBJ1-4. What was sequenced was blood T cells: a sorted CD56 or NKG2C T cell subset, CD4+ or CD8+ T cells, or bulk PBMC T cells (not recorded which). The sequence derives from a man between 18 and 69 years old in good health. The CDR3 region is CASSLDLRDPNEKLFF.